There are a few counts of the clone carrying this TCR beta chain. The antigen is unknown. Primers included in the PCR were 60 Vbeta and 13 Jbeta primers. Profiling relied on immunoSEQ multiplex PCR, and the TCRdb table lists in-frame clones only, not all of them. Of over 200,000 clones detected, around 80% appear once; the ten largest clones hold 6%. The CDR3 runs to 14 residues. CDR1 is MDHEN, CDR2 SYDVKM, per germline. The V gene end was trimmed by 6 bases and the J gene end by 5 bases; junction bases not matched to a gene: 8. This entry comes from a study of cytomegalovirus exposure and HLA in healthy donors. On the study more broadly: There were 88 million or so unique TCRs (from HLA-typed donors) in an early data release. The study's findings and limits: Reported performance of the classifier showed diagnosis of cytomegalovirus status with high specificity and sensitivity. A later analysis reportedly identified an Asian-associated ancestry cluster as carrying fewer N-insertions than the approximately 640-donor mean.

The chain links TRBV28 to TRBJ2-7; 9 nucleotides match TRBD2. This clonotype was sampled from a man aged 35-49 years in good health and CMV-seropositive. Sequences were obtained from PBMCs. CDR3 in DNA: TGTGCCAGCAGATATAGCGGGAGTCTCGACGAGCAGTACTTC. It codes for CASRYSGSLDEQYF.